These T cell receptor beta chains were read from a single sample in a study of blood T cell repertoires in COVID-19. Assay used: immunoSEQ multiplex PCR; TCRdb lists only in-frame clones, some missing. The data contain around 97,000 clones, 87% of them singletons. The specimen was peripheral blood. The receptors stem from a human donor in a cohort sampled during active COVID-19. Both conserved end residues are part of each CDR3. The D gene is left open where the match is weak. Size tells how often a clone was seen (once, few, many) or the class of an expanded clone, and some rows leave it out.

>-|TRBV27|TRBJ2-5|TRBD1
TGTGCCAGCGGTCGGACAGGCGACCCCTGGGCTGAGACCCAGTACTTC
CASGRTGDPWAETQYF
>-|TRBV9|TRBJ1-1|TRBD1
TGTGCCAGCAGCCCCACCGGGACAGGGGATACTGAAGCTTTCTTT
CASSPTGTGDTEAFF
>-|TRBV10-3|TRBJ2-7|-
TGTGCCATCAGTGAAGGGGGGGCCCCCTACGAGCAGTACTTC
CAISEGGAPYEQYF
>-|TRBV20-1|TRBJ2-7|TRBD2
TGCAGTGCTAGTGCCAGCGGGAGACGGGGCGTCTACGAGCAGTACTTC
CSASASGRRGVYEQYF
>-|TRBV6-4|TRBJ2-2|TRBD2
TGTGCCAGCAGTGACTCCCATCAGGGGACTAGCGGCCTCCCGAACACCGGGGAGCTGTTTTTT
CASSDSHQGTSGLPNTGELFF
>once|TRBV6-5|TRBJ2-1|-
TGTGCCAGCAGCAAACATGGACTGGACCAAAATGAGCAGTTCTTC
CASSKHGLDQNEQFF
>-|TRBV7-2|TRBJ2-7|TRBD1
TGTGCCAGCAGCTTAGCGGGGACAGGAGCCATTAGTGGGCAGTACTTC
CASSLAGTGAISGQYF
>-|TRBV5-6|TRBJ2-3|-
TGTGCCAGCAGCTGGGGGGCAGATACGCAGTATTTT
CASSWGADTQYF
>-|TRBV11-2|TRBJ1-4|-
TGTGCCAGCAGCTTAGTTTTATCGTCGGGACATCTGTTTTTT
CASSLVLSSGHLFF
>-|TRBV9|TRBJ2-1|TRBD2
TGTGCCAGCAGCGCTATGACTAGCGGACTCTACAATGAGCAGTTCTTC
CASSAMTSGLYNEQFF
>-|TRBV5-5|TRBJ1-1|TRBD1
TGTGCCAGCAGCTCGCCCTTCAGGGGGCAGACTGAAGCTTTCTTT
CASSSPFRGQTEAFF
>-|TRBV5-6|TRBJ2-1|TRBD1
TGTGCCAGCAGCTTGGTGGGGACAGGGGGCTGGGATGAGCAGTTCTTC
CASSLVGTGGWDEQFF
>-|TRBV5-5|TRBJ2-5|TRBD1
TGTGCCAGCAGAGGGGGCCTCGGGATGGAGACCCAGTACTTC
CASRGGLGMETQYF
>-|TRBV18|TRBJ1-1|TRBD1
TGTGCCAGCTCACCCGGGGACAGGGGGCCTAACACTGAAGCTTTCTTT
CASSPGDRGPNTEAFF
>-|TRBV29-1|TRBJ1-4|-
TGCAGCGTTAGATTATCATCGGGTGTGACTAATGAAAAACTGTTTTTT
CSVRLSSGVTNEKLFF
>once|TRBV7-2|TRBJ2-5|-
TGTGCCAGCAGCTTAACCGGCAACAGGGAAGAGACCCAGTACTTC
CASSLTGNREETQYF
>-|TRBV5-6|TRBJ2-7|-
TGTGCCAGCAGCTTTACAGGGGGGGGCGAGCAGTACTTC
CASSFTGGGEQYF
>once|TRBV27|TRBJ2-5|TRBD2
TGTGCCAGCAGTCCAACTAGCGGGAGGGCCTGGGAGACCCAGTACTTC
CASSPTSGRAWETQYF
>-|TRBV6-4|TRBJ1-6|TRBD1
TGTGCCAGCAGGGCCAGGGACAGGTTTGATTCACCCCTCCACTTT
CASRARDRFDSPLHF
>-|TRBV5-1|TRBJ2-7|TRBD2
TGCGCCAGCAGCTTCCCGATTGTGACTAGCGGGATAGATTCCGCCTACGAGCAGTACTTC
CASSFPIVTSGIDSAYEQYF
>once|TRBV11-2|TRBJ2-5|TRBD1
TGTGCCAGCAGCTTAAGGTTTATGGGACAGAAGTACCAAGAGACCCAGTACTTC
CASSLRFMGQKYQETQYF
>-|TRBV19|TRBJ2-5|TRBD1
TGTGCCAGTAGTTTCCTCGGGACAGGGCAAGAGACCCAGTACTTC
CASSFLGTGQETQYF